Detailed here is one T cell receptor beta chain. Its antigen is currently not known. Base qualities are not at hand, and no much larger clone is one base apart. Sequencing relied on an Illumina NovaSeq 6000. Synthesis of TCR cDNA relied on 5'RACE template switching, a step that introduced a universal primer site along with unique molecular identifiers. cDNA synthesis was primed from both the TCR alpha and TCR beta constant segments. Libraries were amplified in two PCR steps, with sample barcodes and sequencing adapters added in the second step. Sequencing of the libraries was done on either Illumina HiSeq 2500 (2x100 bp) or NovaSeq (2x150 bp). The original methods were these. MIGEC was used to demultiplex reads and collapse the reads into UMI consensus sequences, and MiXCR was used for V(D)J alignment. Using edgeR on replicate PBMC samples, clonotypes were called vaccine-responding if FDR was below 0.01 and the log2 fold change was above 5 up to day 15. Bulk clonotypes were assigned CD4 or CD8 identity according to which sequenced CD4 or CD8 repertoire held them at higher abundance. TCRdb trimmed the raw reads at Q25, called clones with MiXCR and kept productive beta chains. A single entry per CDR3 protein holds the most common genes and DNA from its merged rows. These V and J calls originate from TCRdb's pipeline instead of the authors' own analysis. Present in this sample are under 200,000 distinct CDR3 sequences, roughly 9.6% of which were seen just once. The ten largest clones add up to 30% to 45% of the sample.

As encoded in the germline V gene (reference sequence), CDR1 is SEHNR while CDR2 is FQNEAQ. Deletion took 4 bases off V and 8 bases off J, with a span of 11 bases between the germline ends. Spanning cysteine to phenylalanine, the CDR3 consists of 12 amino acids. The DNA shown is the 36-base CDR3, in frame from base 1. The treatment or condition tag for this specimen amounts to: live attenuated yellow fever vaccine strain. A standard Ficoll-Paque protocol was used to isolate PBMCs from peripheral blood. Dynabeads CD4 and CD8 positive selection kits were used to isolate CD4 and CD8 T-cell fractions. TriZol was used to extract RNA from bulk PBMCs, from CD4 and CD8 fractions, and from dextramer-positive and dextramer-negative fractions. The source of the sample is a study of T cells after yellow fever vaccination (dated by TCRdb to between 2018 and 2021). Regarding the research as a whole: The SMART-Seq v4 Ultra Low Input RNA kit was used to prepare libraries from fractions with low cell numbers. To follow T-cell clones before and after primary and booster YFV17D yellow fever vaccination, bulk TCR alpha and beta repertoires were sequenced over time. Two healthy male donors made up the cohort, one aged 18 to 30 years and the other aged 30 to 40 years. Blood was collected at multiple timepoints before and after primary and secondary immunization, and bulk PBMC replicates and cell subsets were isolated.

Points the paper makes about the study in general: Computational filtering was required because FACS-sorted repertoires could contain abundant contaminating clonotypes from the bulk population. Compared with the primary T-cell response, the secondary T-cell response was weaker but faster, peaking on day 5 rather than day 15. The study included only a couple of donors, which limits how far the findings can be generalized. A small fraction of clonotypes showed up in both the CD4 and CD8 compartments, probably as a result of convergent recombination. Most clones expanded after primary vaccination (around 97% of CD4 and roughly 90% of CD8) were re-detected after the booster, suggesting that broad memory maintenance occurred.

Here the sequenced sample was CD8+ T cells sorted from PBMCs, taken 15 days after the yellow fever booster vaccination. The V and J segments used are TRBV7-9 and TRBJ1-1, with the D gene not confidently named. The sequence derives from a man aged 18-30 years who received the YFV17D yellow fever vaccine. The nucleotides read TGTGCCAGCAGCTGGGGTGTCAGGGAAGCTTTCTTT. Translated, this is CASSWGVREAFF. The variable domain in full, with residues beyond the CDR3 obtained from the reference TRBV7-9 and TRBJ1-1 genes, is DTGVSQNPRHKITKRGQNVTFRCDPISEHNRLYWYRQTLGQGPEFLTYFQNEAQLEKSRLLSDRFSAERPKGSFSTLEIQRTEQGDSAMYLCASSWGVREAFFGQGTRLTVV.